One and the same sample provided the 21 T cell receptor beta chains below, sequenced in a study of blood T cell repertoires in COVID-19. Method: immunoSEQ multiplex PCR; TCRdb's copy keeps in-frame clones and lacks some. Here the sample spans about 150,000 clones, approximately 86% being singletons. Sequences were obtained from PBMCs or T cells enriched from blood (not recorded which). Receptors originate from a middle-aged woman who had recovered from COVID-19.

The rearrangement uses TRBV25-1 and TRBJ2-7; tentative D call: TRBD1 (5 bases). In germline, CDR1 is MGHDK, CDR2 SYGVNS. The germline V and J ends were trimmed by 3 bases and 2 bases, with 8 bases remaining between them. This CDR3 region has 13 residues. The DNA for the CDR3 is TGTGCCAGCAGTGAGGAAGGGGCCTACGAGCAGTACTTC. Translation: CASSEEGAYEQYF.

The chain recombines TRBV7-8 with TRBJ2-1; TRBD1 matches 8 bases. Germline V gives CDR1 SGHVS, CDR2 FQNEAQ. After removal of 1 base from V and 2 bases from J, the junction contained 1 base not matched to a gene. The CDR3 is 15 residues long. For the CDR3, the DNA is TGTGCCAGCAGCTTAGGCAGGGGGCCCTACAATGAGCAGTTCTTC. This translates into CASSLGRGPYNEQFF.

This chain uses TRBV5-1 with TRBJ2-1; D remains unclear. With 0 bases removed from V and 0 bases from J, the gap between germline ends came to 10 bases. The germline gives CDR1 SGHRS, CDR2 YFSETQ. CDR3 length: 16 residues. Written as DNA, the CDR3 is TGCGCCAGCAGCTTGGACCGTAAGAGCTCCTACAATGAGCAGTTCTTC. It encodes CASSLDRKSSYNEQFF.

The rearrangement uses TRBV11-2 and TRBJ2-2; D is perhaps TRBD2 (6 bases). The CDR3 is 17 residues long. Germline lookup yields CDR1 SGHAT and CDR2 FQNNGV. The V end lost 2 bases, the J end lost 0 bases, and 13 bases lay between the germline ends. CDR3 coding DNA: TGTGCCAGCAGCTTAAACCCCCCGGGGGCGAACACCGGGGAGCTGTTTTTT. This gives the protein CASSLNPPGANTGELFF.

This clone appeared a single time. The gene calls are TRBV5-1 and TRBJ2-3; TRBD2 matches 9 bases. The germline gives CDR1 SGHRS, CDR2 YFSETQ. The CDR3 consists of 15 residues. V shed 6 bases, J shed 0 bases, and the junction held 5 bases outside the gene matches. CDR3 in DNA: TGCGCCAGCACCAGACTAGCGGTCAGCACAGATACGCAGTATTTT. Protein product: CASTRLAVSTDTQYF.

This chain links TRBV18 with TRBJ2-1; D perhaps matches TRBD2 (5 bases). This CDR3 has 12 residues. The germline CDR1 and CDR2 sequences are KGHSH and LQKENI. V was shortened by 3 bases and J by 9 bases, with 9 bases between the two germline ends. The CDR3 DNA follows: TGTGCCAGCTCACCGTCCGAGGGTGAGCAGTTCTTC. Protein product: CASSPSEGEQFF.

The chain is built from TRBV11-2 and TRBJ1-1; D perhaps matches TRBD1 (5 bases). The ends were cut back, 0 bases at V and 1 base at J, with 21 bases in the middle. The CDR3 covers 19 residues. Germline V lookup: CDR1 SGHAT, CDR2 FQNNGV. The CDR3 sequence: CASSLDGAGKLKRNTEAFF. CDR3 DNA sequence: TGTGCCAGCAGCTTAGATGGGGCAGGGAAACTTAAGCGGAACACTGAAGCTTTCTTT.

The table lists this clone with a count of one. CDR3 in DNA: TGTGCCAGCAGCCCGGAGCGACAGAACGAGCAGTACTTC. It specifies CASSPERQNEQYF. This chain links TRBV4-2 with TRBJ2-7, with D possibly TRBD1 on 5 matching bases. Germline V lookup: CDR1 LGHNA, CDR2 YNFKEQ. V shed 4 bases and J shed 5 bases, with 12 bases lying between them. The CDR3 totals 13 residues.

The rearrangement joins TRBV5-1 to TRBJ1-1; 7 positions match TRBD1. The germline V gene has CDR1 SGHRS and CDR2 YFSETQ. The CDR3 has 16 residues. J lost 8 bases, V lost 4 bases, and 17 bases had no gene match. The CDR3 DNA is TGCGCCAGCAGCCTCACACAGGGGCCCCTGATTTTAGAAGCTTTCTTT. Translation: CASSLTQGPLILEAFF.

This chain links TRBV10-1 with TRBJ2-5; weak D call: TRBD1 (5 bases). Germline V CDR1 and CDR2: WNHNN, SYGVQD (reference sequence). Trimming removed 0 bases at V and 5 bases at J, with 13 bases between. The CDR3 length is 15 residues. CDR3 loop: CASSESGQTGETQYF. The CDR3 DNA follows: TGCGCCAGCAGTGAGTCGGGGCAAACTGGGGAGACCCAGTACTTC.

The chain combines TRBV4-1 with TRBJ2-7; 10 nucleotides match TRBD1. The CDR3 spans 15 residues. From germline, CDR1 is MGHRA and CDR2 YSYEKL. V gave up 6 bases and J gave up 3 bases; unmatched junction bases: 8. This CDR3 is CASRGRTGGDYEQYF. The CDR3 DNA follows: TGCGCCAGCAGGGGGCGGACAGGGGGAGACTACGAGCAGTACTTC.

The CDR3 DNA reads as TGTGCCAGCAGTTTCTCTCCAGATACGCAGTATTTT. Its translation: CASSFSPDTQYF. This chain uses TRBV12-3 or TRBV12-4 with TRBJ2-3; D unclear. V was clipped by 3 bases and J by 4 bases, with 5 bases between them. This CDR3 has 12 residues.

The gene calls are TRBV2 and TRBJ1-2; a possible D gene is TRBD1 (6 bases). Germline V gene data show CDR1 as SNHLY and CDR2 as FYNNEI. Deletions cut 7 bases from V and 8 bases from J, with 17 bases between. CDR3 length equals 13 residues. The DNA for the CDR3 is TGTGCCAGCACCCCTGGGACAAGTAAGGGCTACACCTTC. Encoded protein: CASTPGTSKGYTF.

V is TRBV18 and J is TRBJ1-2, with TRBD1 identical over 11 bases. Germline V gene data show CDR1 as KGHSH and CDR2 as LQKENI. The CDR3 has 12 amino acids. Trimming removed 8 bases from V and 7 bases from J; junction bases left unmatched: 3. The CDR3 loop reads CASEGQGVGYTF. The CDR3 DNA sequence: TGTGCCAGCGAGGGACAGGGGGTTGGCTACACCTTC.

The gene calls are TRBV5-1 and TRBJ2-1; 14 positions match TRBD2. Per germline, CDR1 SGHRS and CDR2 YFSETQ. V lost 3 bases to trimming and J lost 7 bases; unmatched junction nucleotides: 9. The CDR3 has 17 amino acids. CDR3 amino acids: CASSSRLAGGPGNEQFF. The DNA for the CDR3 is TGCGCCAGCAGCTCACGACTAGCGGGAGGGCCTGGAAATGAGCAGTTCTTC.

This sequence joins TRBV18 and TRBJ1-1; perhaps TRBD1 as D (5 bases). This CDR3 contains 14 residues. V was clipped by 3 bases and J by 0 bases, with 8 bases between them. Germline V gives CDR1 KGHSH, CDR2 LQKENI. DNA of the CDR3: TGTGCCAGCTCACCGCGGGACTTGAACACTGAAGCTTTCTTT. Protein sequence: CASSPRDLNTEAFF.

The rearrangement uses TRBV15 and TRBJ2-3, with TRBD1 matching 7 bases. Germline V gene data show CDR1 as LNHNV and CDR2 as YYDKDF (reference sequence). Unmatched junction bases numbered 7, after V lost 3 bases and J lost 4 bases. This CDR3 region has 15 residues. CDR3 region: CATSRVRGFSDTQYF. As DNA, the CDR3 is TGTGCCACCAGCAGGGTCAGGGGGTTCTCAGATACGCAGTATTTT.

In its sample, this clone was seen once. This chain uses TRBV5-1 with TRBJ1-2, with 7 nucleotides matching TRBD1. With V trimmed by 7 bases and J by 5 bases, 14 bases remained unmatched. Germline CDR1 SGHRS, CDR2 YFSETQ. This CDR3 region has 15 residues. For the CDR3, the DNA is TGCGCCAGCCGGGAGGGGGCCACCTCAATTTATGGCTACACCTTC. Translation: CASREGATSIYGYTF. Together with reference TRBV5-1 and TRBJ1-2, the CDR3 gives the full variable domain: KAGVTQTPRYLIKTRGQQVTLSCSPISGHRSVSWYQQTPGQGLQFLFEYFSETQRNKGNFPGRFSGRQFSNSRSEMNVSTLELGDSALYLCASREGATSIYGYTFGSGTRLTVV.

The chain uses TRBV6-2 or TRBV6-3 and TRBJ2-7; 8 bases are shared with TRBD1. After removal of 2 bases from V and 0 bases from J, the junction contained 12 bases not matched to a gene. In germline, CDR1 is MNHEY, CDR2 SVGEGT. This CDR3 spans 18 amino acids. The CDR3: CASSYNPPQGELSYEQYF. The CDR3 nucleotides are TGTGCCAGCAGTTACAACCCCCCACAGGGGGAACTCTCCTACGAGCAGTACTTC.

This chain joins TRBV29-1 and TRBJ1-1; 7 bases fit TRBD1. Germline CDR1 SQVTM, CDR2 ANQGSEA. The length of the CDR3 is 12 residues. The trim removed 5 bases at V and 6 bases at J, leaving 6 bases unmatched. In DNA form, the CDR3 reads TGCAGCGTTCGAACAGGGGAGCCTGAAGCTTTCTTT. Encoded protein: CSVRTGEPEAFF.

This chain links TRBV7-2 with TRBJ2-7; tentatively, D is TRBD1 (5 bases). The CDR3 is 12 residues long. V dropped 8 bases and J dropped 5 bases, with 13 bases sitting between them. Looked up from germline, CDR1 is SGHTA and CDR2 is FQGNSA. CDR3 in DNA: TGTGCCAGCCGGACCGACAGCGACGAGCAGTACTTC. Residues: CASRTDSDEQYF.